This T cell receptor (beta chain) was observed in a study of T cells after yellow fever vaccination. General study findings and limits: Peaking on day 5 versus 15, the secondary response was faster but weaker. Of the clonotypes, a small share occurred in both CD4 and CD8 compartments.

UMIs and a universal primer site were added when TCR cDNA was made by 5'RACE template switching. MiXCR was run by TCRdb on the 5' RACE reads, yielding one entry per CDR3 protein. The sample carries roughly 96,000 distinct CDR3 sequences, under 9% recorded once. The ends were cut back, 4 bases at V and 1 base at J, with 8 bases in the middle. There are 13 residues in the CDR3. Germline CDR1 SGHNT, CDR2 YYREEE (reference sequence). This receptor was obtained from a man aged 18 to 35 who received the YFV17D yellow fever vaccine. The specimen was CD8+ T cells not binding an NS4B(214-222) dextramer, sorted from PBMCs, collected more than 14 days after the first yellow fever vaccination. The J gene is TRBJ1-1, the V gene TRBV5-4; D unclear. CDR3 nucleotides: TGTGCCAGCAGCCCGTGGTCGAACACTGAAGCTTTCTTT. Translation gives CASSPWSNTEAFF.